The source of this TCR beta chain is a study of human T cells and chemical hapten exposure. Study conclusions and caveats: TCRs above 1 in 1000 frequency stayed constant with DPC sensitization.

This clonotype was recorded a few times. Its antigen remains unknown. Specified time point: patch test 1, 2 weeks after DPC sensitization. Treatment noted: therapeutic diphenylcyclopropenone sensitization with weekly scalp DPC. Individual cDNA molecules received unique molecular identifiers in the library. One entry per CDR3 protein, called by TCRdb with MiXCR from the RACE reads. The table lists approximately 350,000 distinct CDR3 sequences, roughly 6.9% of them singletons. Germline values: CDR1 SNHLY, CDR2 FYNNEI. This CDR3 is built from 14 residues. Trimming stripped 9 bases from V and 5 bases from J, with 19 bases between.

The chain is built from TRBV2 and TRBJ1-1; the D gene is possibly TRBD1 (5 bases). The receptor was isolated from a young woman with alopecia areata. Some clones in this sample may be carry-over from other donors' samples. Sequenced material: whole blood, taken in connection with sensitization to the hapten diphenylcyclopropenone (DPC). The CDR3 DNA reads TGTGCCAGGGGCCTTTGGGGGGTAAGAACTGAAGCTTTCTTT. This sequence encodes CARGLWGVRTEAFF.